The clone carrying this T cell receptor beta chain was counted at least ten times. Its antigen remains unknown. Four subsets defined by CD45RA and CD27 were sorted after CD3, CD4, CD8 and live/dead staining. The entry originates in a study of naive and memory T cell subsets. Study observations and caveats: Over 85% of naive TCR sequences appeared only once, unlike memory subsets. Naive repertoires, especially CD8, held a few larger clonotypes, possibly memory cells re-expressing CD45RA.

Two oligonucleotides, mixed equimolar, formed the beta constant-region primer covering TRBC1 and TRBC2. Nested alpha and beta constant-region primers with the SP2 primer drove four PCR rounds on ligated cDNA. An oligonucleotide with the SP2 primer and a 12-nucleotide UMI was ligated to the cDNA 3' end. TCRdb re-called the UMI-ligation and nested PCR reads with MiXCR, one entry per CDR3 protein. The sample includes tens of thousands of distinct CDR3 sequences, 9% seen only once; the top ten take less than 1.5%. The sequence was collected from a human donor in good health. The sequenced sample consisted of naive CD8+ T cells from blood.

The CDR3 DNA is TGTGCCAGCACGGGTGACTTCTCCTACGAGCAGTACTTC. This sequence encodes CASTGDFSYEQYF. The chain uses TRBV6-2 or TRBV6-3 and TRBJ2-7; no firm D call. Germline CDR1 is MNHEY and CDR2 is SVGEGT. Trimming cost V 7 bases and J 0 bases, with 10 bases left between them. The CDR3 runs 13 residues.